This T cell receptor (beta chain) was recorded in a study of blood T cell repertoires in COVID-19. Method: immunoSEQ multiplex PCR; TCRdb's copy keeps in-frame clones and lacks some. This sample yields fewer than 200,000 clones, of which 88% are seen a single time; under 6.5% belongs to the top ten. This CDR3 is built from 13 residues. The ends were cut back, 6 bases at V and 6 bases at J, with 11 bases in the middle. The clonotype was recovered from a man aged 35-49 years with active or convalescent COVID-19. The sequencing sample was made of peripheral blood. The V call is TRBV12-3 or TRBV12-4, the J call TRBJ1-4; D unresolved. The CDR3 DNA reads TGTGCCAGCAGACAAACCGGGGATGAAAAACTGTTTTTT. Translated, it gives CASRQTGDEKLFF.